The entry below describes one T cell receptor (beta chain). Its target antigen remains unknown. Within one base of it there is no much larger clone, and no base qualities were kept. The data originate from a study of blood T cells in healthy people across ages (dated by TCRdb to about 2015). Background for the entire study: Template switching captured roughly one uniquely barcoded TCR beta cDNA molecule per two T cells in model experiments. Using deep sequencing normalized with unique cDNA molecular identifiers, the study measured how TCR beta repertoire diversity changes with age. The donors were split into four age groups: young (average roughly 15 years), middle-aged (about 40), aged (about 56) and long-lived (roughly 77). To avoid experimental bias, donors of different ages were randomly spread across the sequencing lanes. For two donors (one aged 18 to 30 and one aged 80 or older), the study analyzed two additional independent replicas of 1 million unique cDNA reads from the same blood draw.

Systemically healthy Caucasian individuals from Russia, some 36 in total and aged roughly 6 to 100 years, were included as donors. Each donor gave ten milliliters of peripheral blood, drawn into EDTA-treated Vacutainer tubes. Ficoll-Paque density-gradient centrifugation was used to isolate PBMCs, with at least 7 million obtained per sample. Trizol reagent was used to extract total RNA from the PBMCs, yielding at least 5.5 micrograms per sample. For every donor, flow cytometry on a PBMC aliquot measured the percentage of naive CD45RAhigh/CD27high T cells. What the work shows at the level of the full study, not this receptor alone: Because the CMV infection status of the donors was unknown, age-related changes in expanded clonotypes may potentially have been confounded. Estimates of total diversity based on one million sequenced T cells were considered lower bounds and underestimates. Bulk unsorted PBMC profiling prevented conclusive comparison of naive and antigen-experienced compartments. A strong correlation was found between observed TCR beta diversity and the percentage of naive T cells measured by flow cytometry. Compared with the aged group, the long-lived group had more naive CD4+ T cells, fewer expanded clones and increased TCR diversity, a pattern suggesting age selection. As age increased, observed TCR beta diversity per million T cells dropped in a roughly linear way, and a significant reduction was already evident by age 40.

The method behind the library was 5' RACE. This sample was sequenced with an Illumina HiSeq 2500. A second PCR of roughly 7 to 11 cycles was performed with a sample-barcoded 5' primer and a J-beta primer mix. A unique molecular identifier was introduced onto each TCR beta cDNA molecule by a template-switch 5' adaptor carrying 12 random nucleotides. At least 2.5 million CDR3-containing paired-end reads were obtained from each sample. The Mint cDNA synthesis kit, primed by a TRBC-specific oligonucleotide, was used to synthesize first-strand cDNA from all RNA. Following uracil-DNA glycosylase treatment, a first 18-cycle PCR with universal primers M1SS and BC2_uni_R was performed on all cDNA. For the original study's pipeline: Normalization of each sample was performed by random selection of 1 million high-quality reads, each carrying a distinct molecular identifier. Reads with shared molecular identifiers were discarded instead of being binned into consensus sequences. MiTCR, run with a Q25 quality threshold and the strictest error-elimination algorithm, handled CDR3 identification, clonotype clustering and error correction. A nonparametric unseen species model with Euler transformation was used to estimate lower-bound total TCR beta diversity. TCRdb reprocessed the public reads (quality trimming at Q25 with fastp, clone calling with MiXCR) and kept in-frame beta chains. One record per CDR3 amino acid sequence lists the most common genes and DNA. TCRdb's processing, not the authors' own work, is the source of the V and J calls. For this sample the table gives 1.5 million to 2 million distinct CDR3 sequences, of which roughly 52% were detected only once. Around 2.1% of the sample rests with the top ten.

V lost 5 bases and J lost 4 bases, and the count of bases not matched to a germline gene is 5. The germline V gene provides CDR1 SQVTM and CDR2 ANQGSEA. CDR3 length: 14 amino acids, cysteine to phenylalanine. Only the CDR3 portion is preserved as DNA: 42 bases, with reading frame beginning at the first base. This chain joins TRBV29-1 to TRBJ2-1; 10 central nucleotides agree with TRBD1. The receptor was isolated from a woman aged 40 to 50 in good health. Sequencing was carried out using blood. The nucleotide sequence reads TGCAGCGTTAACGGACAGGGGGTTTACAATGAGCAGTTCTTC. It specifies CSVNGQGVYNEQFF.